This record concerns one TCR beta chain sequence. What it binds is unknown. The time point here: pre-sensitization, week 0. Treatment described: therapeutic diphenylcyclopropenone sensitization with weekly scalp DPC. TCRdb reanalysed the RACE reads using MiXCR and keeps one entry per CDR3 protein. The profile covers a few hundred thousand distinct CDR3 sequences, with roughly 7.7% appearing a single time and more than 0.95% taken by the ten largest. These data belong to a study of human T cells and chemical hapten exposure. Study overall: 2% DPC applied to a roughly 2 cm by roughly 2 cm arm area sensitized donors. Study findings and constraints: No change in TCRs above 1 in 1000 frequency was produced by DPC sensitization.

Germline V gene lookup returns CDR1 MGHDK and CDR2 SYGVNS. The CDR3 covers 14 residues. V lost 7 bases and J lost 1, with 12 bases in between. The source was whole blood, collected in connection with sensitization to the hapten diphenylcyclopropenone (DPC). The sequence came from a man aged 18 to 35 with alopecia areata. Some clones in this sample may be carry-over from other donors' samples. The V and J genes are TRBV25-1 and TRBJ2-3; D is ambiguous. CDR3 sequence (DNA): TGTGCCAGCATTGCGGTTACCGGCACAGATACGCAGTATTTT. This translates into CASIAVTGTDTQYF.